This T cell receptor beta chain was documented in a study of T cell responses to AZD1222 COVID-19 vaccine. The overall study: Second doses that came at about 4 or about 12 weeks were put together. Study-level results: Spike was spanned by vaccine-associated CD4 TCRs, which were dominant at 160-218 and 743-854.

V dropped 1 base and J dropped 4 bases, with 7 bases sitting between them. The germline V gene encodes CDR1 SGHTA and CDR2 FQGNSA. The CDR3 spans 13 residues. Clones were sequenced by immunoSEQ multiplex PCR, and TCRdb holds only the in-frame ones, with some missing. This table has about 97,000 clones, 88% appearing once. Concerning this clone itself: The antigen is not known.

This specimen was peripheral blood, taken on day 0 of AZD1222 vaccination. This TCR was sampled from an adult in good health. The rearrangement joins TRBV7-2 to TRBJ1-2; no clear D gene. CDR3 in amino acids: CASSLGSGYGYTF. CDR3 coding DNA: TGTGCCAGCAGCTTAGGCAGTGGCTATGGCTACACCTTC.